Below, 8 T cell receptor beta chains from the same sample are listed, as sequenced in a study of T cells in Graves' hyperthyroidism and ophthalmopathy. Amplified TCR beta CDR3 regions derived from RNA transcripts. Researchers ran a first-round RT-PCR on the TCR CDR3 using the HTBI primer set. TCRdb itself ran the multiplex PCR reads through MiXCR, one entry per CDR3 protein. The table shows about 400,000 distinct CDR3 sequences, with approximately 14% occurring only once. The sample taken for sequencing was blood. The receptor set was obtained from a man between 18 and 35 years old with Graves' ophthalmopathy.

The sample holds a few counts of this clonotype. The chain carries TRBV5-1 and TRBJ1-1; maybe TRBD1 (5 bases). This CDR3 region has 13 residues. V was clipped by 0 bases and J by 11 bases, with 14 bases between them. Germline V gives CDR1 SGHRS, CDR2 YFSETQ. DNA for the CDR3: TGCGCCAGCAGCTTGGCCGGGGCAATGCGGGCTTTCTTT. Translation: CASSLAGAMRAFF.

The chain has TRBV5-1 and TRBJ1-4; D remains ambiguous. This CDR3 has 15 residues. Germline V CDR1 and CDR2: SGHRS, YFSETQ. Trimming took 0 bases from V and 3 from J, leaving 9 bases between them. For the CDR3, the DNA is TGCGCCAGCAGCTTGGGAACAGTGGCTAATGAAAAACTGTTTTTT. Encoded protein: CASSLGTVANEKLFF.

J is TRBJ1-6 and V is TRBV18; no firm D call. Trimming left V 6 bases short and J 12 bases short, with 15 bases between. The germline CDR1 and CDR2 sequences are KGHSH and LQKENI. The CDR3 length is 13 residues. The CDR3 reads CASSQQGSEPLHF. As DNA, the CDR3 is TGTGCCAGCTCCCAACAAGGATCAGAACCCCTCCACTTT. The variable domain in full, with the rest retrieved from reference TRBV18 and TRBJ1-6, is NAGVMQNPRHLVRRRGQEARLRCSPMKGHSHVYWYRQLPEEGLKFMVYLQKENIIDESGMPKERFSAEFPKEGPSILRIQQVVRGDSAAYFCASSQQGSEPLHFGNGTRLTVT.

This clonotype was seen ten or more times. The rearrangement uses TRBV3-1 and TRBJ1-5; D unresolved. Germline V lookup: CDR1 LGHDT, CDR2 YNNKEL (reference sequence). Trimming left V 0 bases short and J 4 bases short, with 10 bases between. This CDR3 contains 15 residues. CDR3 amino acids: CASSQDAGRNQPQHF. The CDR3 bases are TGTGCCAGCAGCCAAGACGCGGGCAGAAATCAGCCCCAGCATTTT.

This CDR3 is CASTSVDGRDTQYF. The CDR3 bases are TGTGCCAGCACCTCGGTGGATGGGAGGGATACGCAGTATTTT. The V gene is TRBV9, the J gene TRBJ2-3; a weak D match, TRBD2 (6 bases). This CDR3 region has 14 residues. The V gene lost 6 bases and the J gene lost 6 bases, with 17 bases spanning the gap. Germline values: CDR1 SGDLS, CDR2 YYNGEE. Full variable domain (missing parts from reference TRBV9 and TRBJ2-3): DSGVTQTPKHLITATGQRVTLRCSPRSGDLSVYWYQQSLDQGLQFLIQYYNGEERAKGNILERFSAQQFPDLHSELNLSSLELGDSALYFCASTSVDGRDTQYFGPGTRLTVL.

In this sample, this clonotype turned up many times. This chain links TRBV24-1 with TRBJ1-1; D is unresolved. Germline V gene data show CDR1 as KGHDR and CDR2 as SFDVKD. The CDR3 is 14 amino acids. Between the trimmed V and J ends, which lost 2 bases and 7 bases, there was a span of 13 bases. As DNA, the CDR3 is TGTGCCACCAGTGATTCACGGGTTCGAAATGAAGCTTTCTTT. As protein: CATSDSRVRNEAFF.

This clonotype was picked up many times. The CDR3 DNA is TGTGCCAGCAGTTTGATGGGACAGGATCAGCCCCAGCATTTT. Translating it yields CASSLMGQDQPQHF. The chain employs TRBV12-3 or TRBV12-4 and TRBJ1-5; 8 positions agree with TRBD1. V was pared by 3 bases and J by 5 bases, with 3 bases of the junction left unmatched. CDR3 size: 14 residues.

This clonotype was seen at least ten times. This chain connects TRBV11-2 to TRBJ1-1, with D hard to call. Trimming shortened V by 3 bases and J by 1 base, and 9 bases separated the two germline ends. This CDR3 comprises 14 residues. Germline loops: CDR1 SGHAT, CDR2 FQNNGV. The CDR3 sequence is CASSFPLSNTEAFF. The CDR3 nucleotides read TGTGCCAGCAGCTTTCCTTTATCGAACACTGAAGCTTTCTTT. Together with reference TRBV11-2 and TRBJ1-1, the CDR3 gives the full variable domain: EAGVAQSPRYKIIEKRQSVAFWCNPISGHATLYWYQQILGQGPKLLIQFQNNGVVDDSQLPKDRFSAERLKGVDSTLKIQPAKLEDSAVYLCASSFPLSNTEAFFGQGTRLTVV.